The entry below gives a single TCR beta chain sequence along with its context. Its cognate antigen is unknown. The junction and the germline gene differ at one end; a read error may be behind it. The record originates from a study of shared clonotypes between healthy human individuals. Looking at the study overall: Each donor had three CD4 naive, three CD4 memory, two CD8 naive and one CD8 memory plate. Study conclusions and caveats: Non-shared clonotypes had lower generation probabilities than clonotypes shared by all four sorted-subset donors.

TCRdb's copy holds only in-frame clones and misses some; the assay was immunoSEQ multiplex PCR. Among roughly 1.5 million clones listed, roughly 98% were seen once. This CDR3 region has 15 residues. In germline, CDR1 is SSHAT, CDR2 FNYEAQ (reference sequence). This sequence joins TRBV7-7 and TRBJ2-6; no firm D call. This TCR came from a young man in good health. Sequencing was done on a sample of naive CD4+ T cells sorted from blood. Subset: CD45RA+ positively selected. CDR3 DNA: TGTGCTAGCAGCTCAATAGGGCCTGGGGCCAACGTCCTGACTTTC. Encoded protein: CASSSIGPGANVLTF.